The rows below give T cell receptor beta chains drawn from one sample of a study of blood T cell repertoires in COVID-19. Profiled with immunoSEQ multiplex PCR; TCRdb holds only in-frame clones, not every one. The table shows around 180,000 clones, with 89% occurring only once. The sample taken for sequencing was PBMCs or T cells enriched from blood (not recorded which). All receptors come from a middle-aged woman with acute COVID-19. CDR3s include the opening cysteine and the closing phenylalanine or tryptophan. The D gene is left open where the match is weak. Only some rows state a clone size, as once, few, many or a class for expanded clones.

V	D	J	size	CDR3	DNA
TRBV5-4	-	TRBJ2-5	-	CASSLSPGTGEGTQYF	TGTGCCAGCAGCTTGAGTCCGGGGACGGGAGAAGGGACCCAGTACTTC
TRBV5-4	TRBD2	TRBJ2-7	-	CASSLELAGSYEQYF	TGTGCCAGCAGCTTGGAACTAGCGGGAAGCTACGAGCAGTACTTC
TRBV6-5	-	TRBJ1-2	-	CASSYSSGISYGYTF	TGTGCCAGCAGTTACTCGTCAGGAATCAGCTATGGCTACACCTTC
TRBV15	TRBD1	TRBJ1-4	-	CATSLDRGNEKLFF	TGTGCCACCAGCCTAGACAGGGGCAATGAAAAACTGTTTTTT
TRBV30	TRBD2	TRBJ2-1	-	CAWSVTLADYNEQFF	TGTGCCTGGAGTGTAACTCTAGCGGACTACAATGAGCAGTTCTTC
TRBV19	-	TRBJ1-1	once	CASSISQYTEAFF	TGTGCCAGTAGTATCAGTCAGTACACTGAAGCTTTCTTT
TRBV5-1	TRBD2	TRBJ2-1	-	CASSLAGRDNEQFF	TGCGCCAGCAGCTTGGCCGGGAGGGACAATGAGCAGTTCTTC
TRBV6-5	-	TRBJ1-6	-	CAKQTGTYYNSPLHF	TGTGCCAAACAAACAGGGACATATTATAATTCACCCCTCCACTTT
TRBV5-4	TRBD2	TRBJ2-7	-	CASSLAGGRARNEQYF	TGTGCCAGCAGCTTGGCCGGCGGGAGGGCCAGGAACGAGCAGTACTTC
TRBV28	-	TRBJ2-3	-	CASSSFGDTQYF	TGTGCCAGCAGTTCATTCGGAGATACGCAGTATTTT
TRBV21-1	-	TRBJ2-1	-	CAFGGRGNEQFF	TGTGCCTTCGGGGGGCGGGGCAATGAGCAGTTCTTC
TRBV4-3	TRBD2	TRBJ2-3	-	CASSRLAGGGTDTQYF	TGCGCCAGCAGCCGTCTAGCGGGAGGCGGCACAGATACGCAGTATTTT
TRBV21-1	-	TRBJ2-1	-	CARDGTSGTYNEQFF	TGTGCCAGGGACGGGACTAGCGGGACTTACAATGAGCAGTTCTTC
TRBV27	-	TRBJ1-5	-	CASSVLIFGNQPQHF	TGTGCCAGCAGTGTCCTAATCTTCGGCAATCAGCCCCAGCATTTT
TRBV4-1	TRBD2	TRBJ2-1	-	CASSQASSGGVYNEQFF	TGCGCCAGCAGCCAAGCTTCTAGCGGGGGGGTCTACAATGAGCAGTTCTTC
TRBV27	-	TRBJ1-1	-	CASSPSTANTEAFF	TGTGCCAGCAGCCCCTCGACAGCGAACACTGAAGCTTTCTTT
TRBV5-1	-	TRBJ1-6	-	CASSLGQNNSPLHF	TGCGCCAGCAGCTTGGGGCAAAATAATTCACCCCTCCACTTT
TRBV13	TRBD1	TRBJ1-6	-	CASSFRDRVNSPLHF	TGTGCCAGCAGCTTCAGGGACAGGGTTAATTCACCCCTCCACTTT
TRBV29-1	-	TRBJ1-4	-	CSVLGQTGLGNEKLFF	TGCAGCGTATTGGGCCAAACAGGCCTAGGGAATGAAAAACTGTTTTTT
TRBV3-1/TRBV3-2	-	TRBJ1-4	-	CASSRTGLLFF	TGTGCCAGCAGCCGAACAGGCCTGCTGTTTTTT
TRBV7-2	TRBD2	TRBJ2-5	-	CASSPSNAAGGRETQYF	TGTGCCAGCAGTCCATCGAACGCAGCGGGAGGTAGGGAGACCCAGTACTTC
TRBV28	TRBD1	TRBJ2-1	-	CASSLTGQRNEQFF	TGTGCCAGCAGTTTGACAGGGCAGCGCAATGAGCAGTTCTTC
TRBV7-8	-	TRBJ2-2	few	CASSLEGGIPNTGELFF	TGTGCCAGCAGCTTAGAAGGCGGGATCCCGAACACCGGGGAGCTGTTTTTT
TRBV28	-	TRBJ1-5	-	CASCITGLSNQPQHF	TGTGCCAGCTGTATAACAGGGTTGAGCAATCAGCCCCAGCATTTT
TRBV3-1/TRBV3-2	-	TRBJ1-6	once	CASSQDHQGYAPLHF	TGTGCCAGCAGCCAAGATCACCAGGGCTATGCACCCCTCCACTTT
TRBV9	-	TRBJ1-5	-	CASSQGLSQPQHF	TGTGCCAGCAGCCAGGGCCTTTCTCAGCCCCAGCATTTT
TRBV28	-	TRBJ2-5	-	CASKLIATSETQYF	TGTGCCAGCAAATTAATAGCGACCTCAGAGACCCAGTACTTC
TRBV2	-	TRBJ2-1	-	CASSERRSRNEQFF	TGTGCCAGCAGTGAACGCCGGAGTCGCAATGAGCAGTTCTTC
TRBV6-1	TRBD1	TRBJ1-2	few	CASSENRGQKWGYTF	TGTGCCAGCAGTGAAAACAGGGGGCAAAAATGGGGCTACACCTTC
TRBV5-1	-	TRBJ2-6	-	CASSLPSRVSGANVLTF	TGCGCCAGCAGCCTCCCGTCCAGGGTCTCTGGGGCCAACGTCCTGACTTTC
TRBV11-2	-	TRBJ2-3	-	CASRSRGTDTQYF	TGTGCCAGCAGATCTAGGGGGACAGATACGCAGTATTTT
TRBV4-3	-	TRBJ2-7	-	CASSLFLGQGSEQYF	TGCGCCAGCAGCCTATTTTTGGGGCAGGGTAGCGAGCAGTACTTC
TRBV6-5	-	TRBJ2-1	-	CASSTEGISYNEQFF	TGTGCCAGCAGCACGGAGGGGATCTCCTACAATGAGCAGTTCTTC
TRBV2	-	TRBJ1-5	-	CASGNRQPQHF	TGTGCCAGCGGCAATCGACAGCCCCAGCATTTT
TRBV7-9	TRBD1	TRBJ1-2	-	CASSSQRTGQLYGYTF	TGTGCCAGCAGCTCCCAGAGGACAGGACAGCTCTATGGCTACACCTTC
TRBV3-1/TRBV3-2	-	TRBJ1-3	once	CASSQERINSGNTIYF	TGTGCCAGCAGCCAAGAGAGGATCAACTCTGGAAACACCATATATTTT
TRBV27	-	TRBJ2-3	-	CASSFQGLANTQYF	TGTGCCAGCAGTTTTCAGGGACTCGCTAATACGCAGTATTTT
TRBV9	TRBD2	TRBJ2-2	-	CASRAGGDTGELFF	TGTGCCAGCAGGGCGGGAGGGGACACCGGGGAGCTGTTTTTT
TRBV29-1	TRBD1	TRBJ1-2	-	CSVEDRQGAGYTF	TGCAGCGTTGAAGACCGACAGGGGGCTGGCTACACCTTC
TRBV2	-	TRBJ1-4	-	CASSEGLPSNEKLFF	TGTGCCAGCAGTGAGGGGCTGCCGTCTAATGAAAAACTGTTTTTT
TRBV7-8	-	TRBJ1-1	once	CASSLEGGVNTEAFF	TGTGCCAGCAGCTTAGAAGGTGGAGTAAACACTGAAGCTTTCTTT
TRBV19	-	TRBJ2-7	-	CASSIGVAYEQYF	TGTGCCAGTAGTATAGGAGTCGCCTACGAGCAGTACTTC